A selection of T cell receptor beta chains follows, all from one sample in a study of shared clonotypes between healthy human individuals. The assay was immunoSEQ multiplex PCR, and TCRdb's table has in-frame clones only and misses some. Here the sample spans about 2.4 million clones, around 94% being singletons. Source material: naive CD4+ T cells sorted from blood. These receptors all come from a young man in good health. The CDR3 runs from the conserved cysteine through the conserved F or W. The order of the fields is J gene, D gene, V gene, clone size, CDR3 protein, CDR3 DNA. A D gene is named only where the DNA matches it firmly. Not all rows give a size; the values are once, few, many and, for expanded clones, a class.

TRBJ2-7	NA	TRBV11-2	NA	CASSLDNAYEQYF	TGTGCCAGCAGCTTGGACAACGCCTACGAGCAGTACTTC
TRBJ1-2	NA	TRBV5-1	once	CASYVVHLYGYTF	TGCGCCAGCTATGTAGTACACCTCTATGGCTACACCTTC
TRBJ2-1	TRBD1	TRBV5-6	NA	CASSLGTGEQFF	TGTGCCAGCAGCTTGGGGACAGGGGAGCAGTTCTTC
TRBJ2-1	NA	TRBV5-4	NA	CASSNGLPAGNEQFF	TGTGCCAGCAGCAATGGACTGCCGGCGGGCAATGAGCAGTTCTTC
TRBJ2-3	TRBD2	TRBV27	NA	CASSSNLGAGVGDTQYF	TGTGCCAGCAGTTCAAATTTGGGAGCGGGAGTTGGAGATACGCAGTATTTT
TRBJ2-7	NA	TRBV23-1	NA	CASSQSAGSLLDEQYF	TGCGCCAGCAGTCAGAGCGCGGGATCCCTCCTGGACGAGCAGTACTTC
TRBJ1-5	NA	TRBV5-1	NA	CASRAGPESNQPQHF	TGCGCCAGCAGGGCGGGACCGGAAAGCAATCAGCCCCAGCATTTT
TRBJ1-5	TRBD1	TRBV13	NA	CASSLNQGGSNQPQHF	TGTGCCAGCAGCTTAAACCAGGGGGGGTCTAATCAGCCCCAGCATTTT
TRBJ2-7	TRBD1	TRBV4-1	NA	CASSHSGTGFYEQYF	TGCGCCAGCAGCCATTCCGGGACAGGGTTTTACGAGCAGTACTTC
TRBJ2-1	TRBD2	TRBV5-6	NA	CASSLVAGGTEQFF	TGTGCCAGCAGCTTGGTTGCGGGGGGTACGGAGCAGTTCTTC
TRBJ2-2	NA	TRBV4-1	NA	CASSQDTSELGSGELFF	TGCGCCAGCAGCCAAGACACGTCAGAGTTGGGGTCCGGGGAGCTGTTTTTT
TRBJ2-4	NA	TRBV9	NA	CASSARTGTDIQYF	TGTGCCAGCAGCGCCAGGACGGGGACGGACATTCAGTACTTC
TRBJ1-2	NA	TRBV6-1	NA	CASTPPPGFIYTF	TGTGCCAGCACCCCCCCGCCCGGATTTATCTACACCTTC
TRBJ2-5	NA	TRBV10-3	NA	CAISESWTVQETQYF	TGTGCCATCAGTGAGTCGTGGACAGTTCAAGAGACCCAGTACTTC
TRBJ1-3	NA	TRBV6-5	NA	CASSYTYTAGTIYF	TGTGCCAGCAGTTACACCTACACAGCTGGCACCATATATTTT
TRBJ2-2	NA	TRBV28	NA	CASITYTGRNTGELFF	TGTGCCAGCATCACTTACACGGGCCGCAACACCGGGGAGCTGTTTTTT
TRBJ1-2	TRBD1	TRBV7-8	NA	CASSPLGGWDYGYTF	TGTGCCAGCAGCCCCTTAGGGGGCTGGGACTATGGCTACACCTTC
TRBJ2-3	NA	TRBV27	NA	CASHSSPGGKGDTQYF	TGTGCCAGTCACTCAAGCCCCGGGGGCAAGGGGGATACGCAGTATTTT
TRBJ2-7	TRBD2	TRBV6-5	NA	CASMGLAGAYEQYF	TGTGCCAGCATGGGACTAGCGGGAGCCTACGAGCAGTACTTC
TRBJ2-5	TRBD1	TRBV10-3	NA	CAISEPRQGWSETQYF	TGTGCCATCAGTGAGCCCCGACAGGGATGGTCAGAGACCCAGTACTTC
TRBJ2-5	TRBD1	TRBV5-1	NA	CASSLAPTGVGETQYF	TGCGCCAGCAGCCTTGCCCCCACAGGGGTGGGAGAGACCCAGTACTTC
TRBJ1-2	NA	TRBV10-3	NA	CAAEGGGNYGYTF	TGTGCCGCCGAAGGGGGGGGGAACTATGGCTACACCTTC
TRBJ1-1	TRBD1	TRBV30	few	CAWGTGENTEAFF	TGTGCCTGGGGGACAGGAGAGAACACTGAAGCTTTCTTT
TRBJ1-1	TRBD1	TRBV18	NA	CASSPMTGARAFF	TGTGCCAGCTCACCAATGACAGGGGCTAGGGCTTTCTTT
TRBJ2-6	NA	TRBV18	NA	CASSLSISGSGANVLTF	TGTGCCAGCTCACTTTCAATTTCTGGCTCTGGGGCCAACGTCCTGACTTTC
TRBJ2-7	TRBD2	TRBV7-2	NA	CASSSRGIAGVYYEQYF	TGTGCCAGCAGCTCGCGGGGGATAGCGGGAGTATACTACGAGCAGTACTTC
TRBJ2-1	NA	TRBV12-5	once	CASAPTGLRFNEQFF	TGTGCTAGTGCCCCAACAGGTCTGAGGTTCAATGAGCAGTTCTTC
TRBJ2-3	NA	TRBV11-2	NA	CASSPRGTGTAGGRDTQYF	TGTGCCAGCAGCCCCAGGGGGACAGGGACGGCGGGAGGCCGGGATACGCAGTATTTT
TRBJ2-3	TRBD2	TRBV19	NA	CASTSGGLTQYF	TGTGCCAGTACAAGCGGGGGGCTGACGCAGTATTTT
TRBJ2-3	TRBD2	TRBV11-2	NA	CASSLTGLVVSDTQYF	TGTGCCAGCAGCTTAACTGGACTAGTTGTGTCAGATACGCAGTATTTT
TRBJ2-1	NA	TRBV5-6	NA	CASSLAGRSSYNEQFF	TGTGCCAGCAGCTTGGCCGGGCGGAGCTCCTACAATGAGCAGTTCTTC
TRBJ1-4	NA	TRBV7-9	NA	CASSFASNEKLFF	TGTGCCAGCAGCTTTGCCAGTAATGAAAAACTGTTTTTT
TRBJ2-5	TRBD2	TRBV27	NA	CASSPPGGSETQYF	TGTGCCAGCAGTCCCCCCGGGGGGTCAGAGACCCAGTACTTC
TRBJ1-2	NA	TRBV18	NA	CASSPGGNGYTF	TGTGCCAGCTCACCAGGAGGGAATGGCTACACCTTC
TRBJ1-1	NA	TRBV6-1	NA	CASSDNGWGNMNTEAFF	TGTGCCAGCAGTGATAACGGCTGGGGCAACATGAACACTGAAGCTTTCTTT
TRBJ2-7	NA	TRBV27	NA	CASSLRDKTYEQYF	TGTGCCAGCAGTTTAAGGGACAAGACCTACGAGCAGTACTTC
TRBJ1-2	TRBD1	TRBV5-4	NA	CASSLQGADGYTF	TGTGCCAGCAGCTTACAGGGGGCGGATGGCTACACCTTC
TRBJ1-2	NA	TRBV19	NA	CASSRGQDYGYTF	TGTGCCAGTAGTAGGGGGCAGGACTATGGCTACACCTTC
TRBJ2-1	NA	TRBV5-1	NA	CASSLSREQFF	TGCGCCAGCAGCTTGAGTCGTGAGCAGTTCTTC
TRBJ2-7	NA	TRBV5-5	NA	CASSFTGTPQYF	TGTGCCAGCAGCTTTACGGGGACCCCGCAGTACTTC
TRBJ2-5	NA	TRBV27	NA	CASQTRGRAETQYF	TGTGCCAGTCAAACGCGGGGCAGGGCTGAGACCCAGTACTTC
TRBJ2-2	NA	TRBV7-3	NA	CASSLGEATTGELFF	TGTGCCAGCAGCCTCGGGGAGGCAACCACCGGGGAGCTGTTTTTT
TRBJ2-7	TRBD2	TRBV6-1	NA	CASTRTSGSYEQYF	TGTGCCAGCACTAGGACTAGCGGCTCCTACGAGCAGTACTTC
TRBJ2-7	TRBD2	TRBV5-1	NA	CASSLTSGRAGISYEQYF	TGCGCCAGCAGCCTAACTAGCGGGAGGGCCGGGATCTCCTACGAGCAGTACTTC
TRBJ2-2	NA	TRBV5-1	NA	CASSKADTGELFF	TGCGCCAGCTCCAAGGCCGACACCGGGGAGCTGTTTTTT
TRBJ2-7	NA	TRBV25-1	NA	CASKANYEGPYEQYF	TGTGCCAGCAAAGCTAATTATGAGGGGCCCTACGAGCAGTACTTC
TRBJ2-1	NA	TRBV10-3	NA	CAITSDRGNTEQFF	TGTGCCATCACCTCCGATCGAGGGAACACTGAGCAGTTCTTC
TRBJ2-3	TRBD2	TRBV5-1	NA	CASSLTSGSTDTQYF	TGCGCCAGCAGCTTAACTAGCGGGAGCACAGATACGCAGTATTTT
TRBJ2-5	TRBD2	TRBV7-2	NA	CASSLKRDLPPTQYF	TGTGCCAGCAGCTTAAAGCGGGACCTCCCCCCGACCCAGTACTTC
TRBJ2-5	NA	TRBV10-1	NA	CASRAGAVGETQYF	TGCGCCAGCAGAGCCGGGGCCGTAGGGGAGACCCAGTACTTC
TRBJ2-7	TRBD1	TRBV14	NA	CASSQVGDRVEEQYF	TGTGCCAGCAGCCAAGTTGGGGACAGGGTGGAAGAGCAGTACTTC
TRBJ2-7	NA	TRBV7-2	NA	CASSPGTGSSYEQYF	TGTGCCAGCAGCCCCGGGACGGGTAGCTCCTACGAGCAGTACTTC
TRBJ2-7	TRBD1	TRBV5-4	few	CASSPSDRGGKYF	TGTGCCAGCAGCCCTTCGGACAGGGGCGGAAAGTACTTC
TRBJ2-7	TRBD1	TRBV5-1	NA	CASRPGTGNDEQYF	TGCGCCAGCAGACCCGGGACAGGGAACGACGAGCAGTACTTC
TRBJ2-7	NA	TRBV29-1	NA	CSVPGPGYEQYF	TGCAGCGTACCGGGCCCGGGCTACGAGCAGTACTTC
TRBJ2-3	NA	TRBV7-9	once	CASDRFFTDTQYF	TGTGCCAGCGACAGATTCTTCACAGATACGCAGTATTTT
TRBJ1-5	NA	TRBV6-1	NA	CASSERANQPQHF	TGTGCCAGCAGTGAACGGGCCAATCAGCCCCAGCATTTT
TRBJ2-7	TRBD1	TRBV5-1	NA	CASSLGQGLSYEQYF	TGCGCCAGCAGCCTCGGACAGGGCTTATCCTACGAGCAGTACTTC
TRBJ1-1	NA	TRBV27	NA	CASSFSVGGGAFF	TGTGCCAGCAGTTTTTCGGTGGGGGGAGGGGCTTTCTTT